The rows below give T cell receptor beta chains drawn from one sample of a study of beta chain features in type 1 diabetes. Generated by immunoSEQ multiplex PCR, the TCRdb table keeps only in-frame clones and is missing some. The repertoire has around 400,000 clones, over 9.5% of them found once; the top ten carry 0.017%. Sequenced material: naive CD4+ T cells from blood. Receptors originate from a young man in good health. The CDR3 runs from the conserved cysteine through the conserved F or W. A D gene is named only where the DNA matches it firmly. Rows give clone size only sometimes, using once, few, many, or a class for an expanded clone.

CDR3,DNA,D,V,J,size
CAWNQRGGTGEQYF,TGTGCCTGGAACCAAAGGGGGGGGACGGGTGAGCAGTACTTC,NA,TRBV30,TRBJ2-7,few
CASNEDRDYEQYF,TGTGCCAGCAACGAAGACAGAGACTACGAGCAGTACTTC,NA,TRBV2,TRBJ2-7,few
CAWSVGGTSESEQYF,TGTGCCTGGAGTGTAGGTGGGACTAGCGAATCCGAGCAGTACTTC,TRBD2,TRBV30,TRBJ2-7,NA
CASSSDYSLVSEAFF,TGTGCCAGCAGTTCAGACTACTCGTTGGTCTCTGAAGCTTTCTTT,NA,TRBV5-6,TRBJ1-1,NA
CASGPGLGADTQYF,TGTGCCAGCGGCCCGGGACTAGGGGCAGATACGCAGTATTTT,TRBD2,TRBV11-3,TRBJ2-3,few
CASSKDRGTYNEQFF,TGTGCCAGCAGCAAGGACAGGGGGACCTACAATGAGCAGTTCTTC,TRBD1,TRBV14,TRBJ2-1,few
CATNTGVGYTF,TGTGCCACGAACACAGGGGTTGGCTACACCTTC,TRBD1,TRBV28,TRBJ1-2,once
CASSAVGGGTSYEQYF,TGTGCCAGCAGCGCAGTAGGGGGGGGGACCTCCTACGAGCAGTACTTC,NA,TRBV7-9,TRBJ2-7,few
CASSIQGIGTDTQYF,TGCGCCAGCAGCATCCAGGGGATTGGCACAGATACGCAGTATTTT,NA,TRBV5-1,TRBJ2-3,NA
CASSTTGGTNEKLFF,TGTGCCAGCTCAACGACAGGGGGGACTAATGAAAAACTGTTTTTT,TRBD1,TRBV18,TRBJ1-4,NA
CASQGGGNTIYF,TGTGCCAGCCAGGGAGGGGGAAACACCATATATTTT,NA,TRBV28,TRBJ1-3,NA
CAWSPGVWSNQPQHF,TGTGCCTGGAGCCCGGGTGTTTGGAGCAATCAGCCCCAGCATTTT,NA,TRBV30,TRBJ1-5,NA
CASSPRSGAQETQYF,TGTGCCAGCAGCCCGAGATCTGGGGCCCAAGAGACCCAGTACTTC,NA,TRBV7-3,TRBJ2-5,few
CASSDPQGAASYEQYF,TGTGCCAGTTCAGACCCTCAGGGGGCTGCTTCGTACGAGCAGTACTTC,TRBD1,TRBV19,TRBJ2-7,NA
CAWSRRGRNTEAFF,TGTGCCTGGAGCCGCAGGGGGAGAAACACTGAAGCTTTCTTT,TRBD1,TRBV30,TRBJ1-1,few
CASSLSPAGVYNEQFF,TGTGCCAGCAGTTTAAGTCCGGCGGGGGTTTACAATGAGCAGTTCTTC,TRBD2,TRBV28,TRBJ2-1,NA
CASSHRGTITGELFF,TGTGCCAGCAGCCATCGGGGGACCATCACCGGGGAGCTGTTTTTT,NA,TRBV11-2,TRBJ2-2,NA
CASSPGQGGKEAFF,TGCGCCAGCAGCCCCGGACAGGGAGGTAAAGAAGCTTTCTTT,TRBD1,TRBV5-1,TRBJ1-1,few
CASSLGTASGNTIYF,TGCGCCAGCAGCCTAGGGACAGCCTCTGGAAACACCATATATTTT,TRBD1,TRBV4-3,TRBJ1-3,NA
CASSPTGGVYGYTF,TGTGCCAGCTCACCGACAGGGGGTGTCTATGGCTACACCTTC,TRBD1,TRBV18,TRBJ1-2,few